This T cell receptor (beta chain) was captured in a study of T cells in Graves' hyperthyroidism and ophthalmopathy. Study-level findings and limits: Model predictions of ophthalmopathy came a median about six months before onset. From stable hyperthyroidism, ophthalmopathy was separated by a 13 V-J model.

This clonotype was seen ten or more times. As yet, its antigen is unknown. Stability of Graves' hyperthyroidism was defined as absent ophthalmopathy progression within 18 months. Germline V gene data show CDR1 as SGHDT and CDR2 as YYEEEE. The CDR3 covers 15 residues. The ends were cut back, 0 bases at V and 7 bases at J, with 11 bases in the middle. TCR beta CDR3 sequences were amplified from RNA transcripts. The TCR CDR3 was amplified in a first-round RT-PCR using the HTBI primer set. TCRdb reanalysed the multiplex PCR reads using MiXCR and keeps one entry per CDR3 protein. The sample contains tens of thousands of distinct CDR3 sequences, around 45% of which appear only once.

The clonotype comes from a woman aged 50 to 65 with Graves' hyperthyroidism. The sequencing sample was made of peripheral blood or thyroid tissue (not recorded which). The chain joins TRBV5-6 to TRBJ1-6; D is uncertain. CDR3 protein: CASSLARPWNSPLHF. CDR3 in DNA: TGTGCCAGCAGCTTGGCCAGGCCCTGGAATTCACCCCTCCACTTT.